This T cell receptor (beta chain) comes out of a study of T-cell reconstitution after alpha-beta-depleted transplantation in children. Overall study findings and caveats: Recipient T cells and thymic progenitors that survived gave rise to the high TCRbeta diversity observed at day 60 in some patients. Reportedly, only several hundred clones from non-depleted graft cells drove alpha-beta T-cell counts at about two months. Most T-cell counts and diversity one year after the transplant came from T cells that were newly produced.

A word on this clonotype: The antigen remains unidentified.

Library preparation (for TCRbeta) was performed with unique molecular identifiers. TCRdb analysed the PCR reads with MiXCR anew, one entry per CDR3 protein. The sample records approximately 350,000 distinct CDR3 sequences, roughly 16% being singletons. CDR1 is LNHNV, CDR2 YYDKDF, per germline (reference sequence). V gave up 1 base and J gave up 9 bases, with 4 bases separating them. The CDR3 has 11 amino acids. The chain joins TRBV15 to TRBJ2-1; D is unclear. This receptor was obtained from a male patient under 10 years old who had a stem cell transplant for acute lymphoblastic leukemia, so the T cells may come from the graft donor. The starting material was PBMCs, mostly from graft donor cells, obtained 360 days after TCRalphabeta/CD19-depleted stem cell transplant. CDR3 bases: TGTGCCACCAGCAGAGCTGGTGAGCAGTTCTTC. Its translation is CATSRAGEQFF.